The 23 T cell receptor beta chains reported below all come from one sample, sequenced in a study of identical twins. In TCRdb, the 5' RACE reads were re-called with MiXCR into one record per CDR3 protein. The sample records 1,800,000 or so distinct CDR3 sequences, about 32% being singletons. Sequenced material: cord blood. These receptors all stem from a newborn girl in good health.

This clonotype occurred many times. Here the CDR3 reads CASRNNEQFF. The CDR3 coding sequence is TGTGCCAGCAGAAACAATGAGCAGTTCTTC. This rearrangement joins TRBV11-2 to TRBJ2-1; D is ambiguous. CDR1 is SGHAT, CDR2 FQNNGV, per germline. V shed 6 bases and J shed 5 bases, with 2 bases lying between them. The CDR3 extends over 10 amino acids.

This clonotype appeared a few times. The chain is built from TRBV20-1 and TRBJ1-5; TRBD1 agrees at 8 bases. V shed 6 bases and J 6 bases; nucleotides not matched to a gene: 4. CDR1 DFQATT and CDR2 SNEGSKA come from the germline V gene (reference sequence). CDR3 size: 12 residues. The CDR3 DNA reads TGCAGTGCCTACAGGGGGTCTCAGCCCCAGCATTTT. Protein: CSAYRGSQPQHF.

In its sample, this clonotype was seen a few times. The rearrangement uses TRBV10-3 and TRBJ2-4; no definite D call. This CDR3 is 14 amino acids long. The V gene lost 5 bases and the J gene lost 2 bases, with 10 bases spanning the gap. Germline CDR1 reads ENHRY; CDR2 reads SYGVKD. This CDR3 is CAISRSETKNIQYF. DNA of the CDR3: TGTGCCATCAGTCGCAGCGAAACCAAAAACATTCAGTACTTC.

This chain uses TRBV15 with TRBJ1-4; D not certain. CDR1 and CDR2 from the germline V gene are LNHNV and YYDKDF (reference sequence). This CDR3 comprises 12 residues. V lost 8 bases, J lost 3 bases, and 7 bases lay in between. CDR3 nucleotide sequence: TGTGCCACCCGGGGTCCTAATGAAAAACTGTTTTTT. Protein sequence: CATRGPNEKLFF.

The chain has TRBV27 and TRBJ2-3; D gene uncertain. Per germline, CDR1 MNHEY and CDR2 SMNVEV (reference sequence). This CDR3 is 16 amino acids long. V lost 4 bases to trimming and J lost 6 bases, with 20 bases between them. The CDR3 DNA reads as TGTGCCAGCAGTTCCAGAGCGAGCCTCCATTATGATACGCAGTATTTT. This encodes CASSSRASLHYDTQYF.

V usage is TRBV20-1 and J usage is TRBJ2-5, with D possibly being TRBD1 (5 bases). This CDR3 is built from 12 residues. CDR1 is DFQATT and CDR2 is SNEGSKA in the germline V gene (reference sequence). V shed 2 bases and J shed 4 bases, with 8 bases lying between them. CDR3 protein: CSARSQGETQYF. In DNA form, the CDR3 reads TGCAGTGCTAGATCTCAGGGAGAGACCCAGTACTTC.

V is TRBV3-1 and J is TRBJ2-7; TRBD1 might be the D (6 bases). Looked up from germline, CDR1 is LGHDT and CDR2 is YNNKEL (reference sequence). V lost 2 bases and J 2 bases, leaving 10 bases between the germline ends. This CDR3 contains 14 residues. The CDR3 here is CASSQMQGTYEQYF. The DNA of the CDR3 is TGTGCCAGCAGCCAAATGCAGGGGACCTACGAGCAGTACTTC.

There are a few counts of this clonotype. This sequence joins TRBV30 and TRBJ1-1; TRBD1 aligns across 9 bases. Losses at the gene ends were 4 bases for V and 0 bases for J; bases not matched to a gene: 0. Per germline, CDR1 GTSNPN and CDR2 SVGIG (reference sequence). This CDR3 contains 13 residues. The CDR3 region has the DNA TGTGCCTGGAACAGGGGGCTGAACACTGAAGCTTTCTTT. It encodes CAWNRGLNTEAFF.

The J gene is TRBJ2-2, the V gene TRBV2; D is uncertain. Looked up from germline, CDR1 is SNHLY and CDR2 is FYNNEI. The V end was cut by 6 bases, the J end by 2 bases, with 13 bases between. The CDR3 has 15 amino acids. The CDR3 DNA follows: TGTGCCAGCAGGTCGTCTCGACCCAACACCGGGGAGCTGTTTTTT. Protein: CASRSSRPNTGELFF. The whole variable domain, remainder taken from reference TRBV2 and TRBJ2-2, is EPEVTQTPSHQVTQMGQEVILRCVPISNHLYFYWYRQILGQKVEFLVSFYNNEISEKSEIFDDQFSVERPDGSNFTLKIRSTKLEDSAMYFCASRSSRPNTGELFFGEGSRLTVL.

V gene TRBV12-5 combines with J gene TRBJ2-2, with D uncertain. The CDR3 is 13 residues long. Germline-derived CDR1 and CDR2 are LGHNT and FRNRAP. Trimming took 5 bases from V and 7 from J, leaving 11 bases between them. For the CDR3, the DNA is TGTGCTAGTGGTCCCCTCCTCCACGGGGAGCTGTTTTTT. Protein sequence: CASGPLLHGELFF.

The chain is built from TRBV25-1 and TRBJ1-5, with TRBD1 identical over 7 bases. The CDR3 runs 16 residues. Germline trimming cut 4 bases from V and 2 bases from J; bases unmatched to any gene: 8. CDR1 and CDR2 (germline): MGHDK, SYGVNS. The CDR3 sequence: CASSGSTGIGNQPQHF. CDR3 DNA: TGTGCCAGCAGTGGGTCGACAGGGATTGGCAATCAGCCCCAGCATTTT. Complete variable domain (other parts from reference TRBV25-1 and TRBJ1-5): EADIYQTPRYLVIGTGKKITLECSQTMGHDKMYWYQQDPGMELHLIHYSYGVNSTEKGDLSSESTVSRIRTEHFPLTLESARPSHTSQYLCASSGSTGIGNQPQHFGDGTRLSIL.

The V and J genes are TRBV3-1 and TRBJ2-5; D ambiguous. The CDR3 covers 16 residues. CDR1 LGHDT and CDR2 YNNKEL come from the germline V gene (reference sequence). V was pared by 0 bases and J by 11 bases, with 22 bases between. CDR3 nucleotide sequence: TGTGCCAGCAGCCAAGACGTAGTCCCTACTTCCAATGAGCAGTACTTC. The encoded protein is CASSQDVVPTSNEQYF.

The rearrangement uses TRBV20-1 and TRBJ2-1; D perhaps matches TRBD2 (5 bases). Germline assignment: CDR1 DFQATT and CDR2 SNEGSKA (reference sequence). The CDR3 totals 15 residues. V gave up 6 bases and J gave up 3 bases, with 18 bases separating them. CDR3 sequence: CSADAKTTSYNEQFF. The CDR3, as DNA: TGCAGTGCGGACGCGAAAACCACTAGCTACAATGAGCAGTTCTTC.

The chain uses TRBV5-1 and TRBJ1-4, with 8 positions matching TRBD1. This CDR3 contains 16 residues. Germline CDR1 reads SGHRS; CDR2 reads YFSETQ. Trimming took 0 bases from V and 8 from J; bases not matched to a gene: 9. The CDR3 sequence: CASSLGSTGGGEKLFF. The CDR3 DNA sequence: TGCGCCAGCAGCTTGGGGTCAACAGGGGGTGGAGAAAAACTGTTTTTT.

In its sample, this clonotype was seen once. The chain couples TRBV6-4 to TRBJ2-3; tentative D call: TRBD2 (5 bases). The CDR3 sequence is 16 residues long. Trimming took 3 bases from V and 1 from J, leaving 14 bases between them. Germline CDR1 reads MRHNA; CDR2 reads SNTAGT. The CDR3 bases are TGTGCCAGCAGTGATTATACTAGAGTTCGCACAGATACGCAGTATTTT. Translation: CASSDYTRVRTDTQYF.

About this clonotype itself: This clone may be a read error of a much larger clone one base away. The V call is TRBV5-1, the J call TRBJ2-1, with D unclear. Germline CDR1 reads SGHRS; CDR2 reads YFSETQ. CDR3 length: 12 residues. The CDR3 DNA is TGCGCCAGCATCAGCTCCTACAATGGGCAGTTCTTC. As protein: CASISSYNGQFF.

The chain couples TRBV4-1 to TRBJ2-3; 9 bases fit TRBD2. Germline V gives CDR1 MGHRA, CDR2 YSYEKL. Trimming cost V 6 bases and J 2 bases; bases outside gene matches: 3. The CDR3 extends over 14 amino acids. As DNA, the CDR3 is TGCGCCAGCAGGGGGACTAGCCCCACAGATACGCAGTATTTT. It specifies CASRGTSPTDTQYF.

The chain carries TRBV7-9 and TRBJ1-5; TRBD1 agrees at 9 bases. CDR3 length: 15 amino acids. Per germline, CDR1 SEHNR and CDR2 FQNEAQ (reference sequence). The ends lost 8 bases at V and 3 bases at J; junction bases unmatched: 8. The CDR3 reads CASRKGTGYNQPQHF. CDR3 nucleotide sequence: TGTGCCAGCCGCAAAGGGACAGGGTACAATCAGCCCCAGCATTTT.

V gene TRBV5-1 combines with J gene TRBJ1-6; the D gene is possibly TRBD1 (6 bases). Germline loops: CDR1 SGHRS, CDR2 YFSETQ. This CDR3 is 16 amino acids long. V dropped 3 bases and J dropped 10 bases, with 20 bases sitting between them. CDR3 loop: CASSSGFDQGHSPLHF. The DNA for the CDR3 is TGCGCCAGCAGCTCCGGTTTTGATCAGGGACACTCACCCCTCCACTTT. Variable domain in full (rest from reference TRBV5-1 and TRBJ1-6): KAGVTQTPRYLIKTRGQQVTLSCSPISGHRSVSWYQQTPGQGLQFLFEYFSETQRNKGNFPGRFSGRQFSNSRSEMNVSTLELGDSALYLCASSSGFDQGHSPLHFGNGTRLTVT.

This clonotype was observed many times. The chain is built from TRBV25-1 and TRBJ1-5; TRBD1 is a possible D gene (5 bases). Trimming left V 2 bases short and J 0 bases short, with 8 bases between. CDR1 is MGHDK and CDR2 is SYGVNS in the germline V gene. The CDR3 totals 15 residues. CDR3 sequence: CASSEQGYSNQPQHF. DNA for the CDR3: TGTGCCAGCAGTGAACAGGGATATAGCAATCAGCCCCAGCATTTT. The variable domain in full, completed from reference TRBV25-1 and TRBJ1-5, reads EADIYQTPRYLVIGTGKKITLECSQTMGHDKMYWYQQDPGMELHLIHYSYGVNSTEKGDLSSESTVSRIRTEHFPLTLESARPSHTSQYLCASSEQGYSNQPQHFGDGTRLSIL.

This clonotype appeared a few times. The CDR3 reads CSARDNPTSTQYF. As DNA, the CDR3 is TGCAGTGCTAGAGATAACCCTACTTCGACGCAGTATTTT. The rearrangement joins TRBV20-1 to TRBJ2-3, with unresolved D. Germline assignment: CDR1 DFQATT and CDR2 SNEGSKA (reference sequence). This CDR3 is 13 amino acids long. Trimming stripped 0 bases from V and 9 bases from J, with 13 bases between.

This clonotype was counted only a few times. V and J are TRBV3-1 and TRBJ1-6; D is unresolved. There are 14 residues in the CDR3. Trimming cost V 4 bases and J 7 bases, with 11 bases left between them. In germline, CDR1 is LGHDT, CDR2 YNNKEL (reference sequence). The CDR3 is CASSRMGVNSPLHF. The CDR3 bases are TGTGCCAGCAGCCGTATGGGTGTGAATTCACCCCTCCACTTT.

This clonotype showed up just a few times. The V call is TRBV7-9, the J call TRBJ2-1; 9 bases line up with TRBD2. V trimming: 5 bases; J trimming: 6 bases; junction bases outside the gene matches: 8. CDR1 SEHNR and CDR2 FQNEAQ come from the germline V gene (reference sequence). The CDR3 covers 15 residues. The chain's CDR3 is CASSRSGLASNEQFF. CDR3 DNA sequence: TGTGCCAGCAGCCGGTCAGGACTAGCGAGCAATGAGCAGTTCTTC.